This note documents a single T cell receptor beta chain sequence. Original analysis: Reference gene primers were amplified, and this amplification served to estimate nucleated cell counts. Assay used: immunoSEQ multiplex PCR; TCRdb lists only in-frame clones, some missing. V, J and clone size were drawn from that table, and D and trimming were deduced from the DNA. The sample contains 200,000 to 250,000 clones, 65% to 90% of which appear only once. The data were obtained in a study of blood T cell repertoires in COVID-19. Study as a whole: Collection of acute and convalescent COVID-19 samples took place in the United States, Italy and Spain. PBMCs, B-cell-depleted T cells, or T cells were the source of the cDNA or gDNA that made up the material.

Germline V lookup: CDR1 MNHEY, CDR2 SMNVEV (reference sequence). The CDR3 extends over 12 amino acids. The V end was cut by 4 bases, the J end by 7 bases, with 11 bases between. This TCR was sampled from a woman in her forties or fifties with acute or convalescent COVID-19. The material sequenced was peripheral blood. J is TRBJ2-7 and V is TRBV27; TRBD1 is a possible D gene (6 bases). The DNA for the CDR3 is TGTGCCAGCAGTTCAATCGGGACAGAGCAGTACTTC. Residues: CASSSIGTEQYF.